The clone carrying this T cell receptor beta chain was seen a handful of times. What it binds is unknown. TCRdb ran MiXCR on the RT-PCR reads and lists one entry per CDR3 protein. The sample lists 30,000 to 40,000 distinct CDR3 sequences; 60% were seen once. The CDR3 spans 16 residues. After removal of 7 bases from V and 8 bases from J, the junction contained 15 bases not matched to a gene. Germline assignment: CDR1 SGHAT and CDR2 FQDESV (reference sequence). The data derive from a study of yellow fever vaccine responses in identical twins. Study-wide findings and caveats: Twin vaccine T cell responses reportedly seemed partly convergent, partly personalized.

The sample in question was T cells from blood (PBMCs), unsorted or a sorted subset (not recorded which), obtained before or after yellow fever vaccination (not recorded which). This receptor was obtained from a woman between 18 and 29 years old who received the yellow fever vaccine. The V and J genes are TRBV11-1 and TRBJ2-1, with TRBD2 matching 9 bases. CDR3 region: CASIKWVAGDKDEQFF. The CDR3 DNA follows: TGTGCCAGCATCAAGTGGGTAGCGGGAGATAAGGATGAGCAGTTCTTC.